The rows below give T cell receptor beta chains drawn from one sample of a study of blood T cell repertoires in COVID-19. The protocol was immunoSEQ multiplex PCR, while the TCRdb copy is restricted to in-frame clones and leaves out a portion. The table records roughly 150,000 clones, 89% of them present only once. The sequenced sample was peripheral blood. The receptor set was obtained from a man aged 60 to 69 with acute or convalescent COVID-19. The CDR3 runs from the conserved cysteine through the conserved F or W. D genes are given only for firm matches. Size is omitted from some rows. Given values are once, few, many or a class for expanded clones.

D gene: TRBD2
J gene: TRBJ2-1
V gene: TRBV5-1
clone size: .
CDR3 DNA: TGCGCCAGCAGCTTGGTGAGCGGGGCCTACAATGAGCAGTTCTTC
CDR3 protein: CASSLVSGAYNEQFF

D gene: .
J gene: TRBJ2-1
V gene: TRBV7-9
clone size: .
CDR3 DNA: TGTGCCAGCAGCTTAAGTGGACAAGGGATGAATGAGCAGTTCTTC
CDR3 protein: CASSLSGQGMNEQFF

D gene: .
J gene: TRBJ1-2
V gene: TRBV5-1
clone size: .
CDR3 DNA: TGCGCCAGCAGCCCTCCGGAGGGCTATGGCTACACCTTC
CDR3 protein: CASSPPEGYGYTF

D gene: .
J gene: TRBJ2-4
V gene: TRBV7-2
clone size: .
CDR3 DNA: TGTGCCAGCAGCTTAGGGAACAGGGAGACCAAAAACATTCAGTACTTC
CDR3 protein: CASSLGNRETKNIQYF

D gene: .
J gene: TRBJ1-1
V gene: TRBV6-5
clone size: .
CDR3 DNA: TGTGCCAGCAGGCGCGGGACCGAGTACACTGAAGCTTTCTTT
CDR3 protein: CASRRGTEYTEAFF

D gene: TRBD1
J gene: TRBJ2-7
V gene: TRBV23-1
clone size: .
CDR3 DNA: TGCGCCAGCAGTCAATCGCCTGACAGGGGAAGGCACGAGCAGTACTTC
CDR3 protein: CASSQSPDRGRHEQYF

D gene: TRBD1
J gene: TRBJ1-1
V gene: TRBV7-8
clone size: .
CDR3 DNA: TGTGCCAGCAGCATCCTGACAGGGCTGAACACTGAAGCTTTCTTT
CDR3 protein: CASSILTGLNTEAFF

D gene: .
J gene: TRBJ1-1
V gene: TRBV6-5
clone size: .
CDR3 DNA: TGTGCCAGCACGGTTACAGGCGTGAACACTGAAGCTTTCTTT
CDR3 protein: CASTVTGVNTEAFF

D gene: TRBD1
J gene: TRBJ1-2
V gene: TRBV24-1
clone size: few
CDR3 DNA: TGTGCCACCAGTGATGCGGGGACAGAGGATCGTGGCTACACCTTC
CDR3 protein: CATSDAGTEDRGYTF

D gene: TRBD2
J gene: TRBJ2-1
V gene: TRBV4-1
clone size: once
CDR3 DNA: TGCGCCAGCAGCCAATTAGGACTAGCGGGGTATAATGAGCAGTTCTTC
CDR3 protein: CASSQLGLAGYNEQFF

D gene: .
J gene: TRBJ1-5
V gene: TRBV15
clone size: few
CDR3 DNA: TGTGCCACCAGCAGAGACGCGGGATACAATCAGCCCCAGCATTTT
CDR3 protein: CATSRDAGYNQPQHF

D gene: TRBD1
J gene: TRBJ1-6
V gene: TRBV23-1
clone size: .
CDR3 DNA: TGCGCCAGCAGTCAATCGGCCAGGACAGGAAAAACTTATAATTCACCCCTCCACTTT
CDR3 protein: CASSQSARTGKTYNSPLHF

D gene: TRBD2
J gene: TRBJ2-1
V gene: TRBV9
clone size: .
CDR3 DNA: TGTGCCAGCAGCGTAGGAGCGGGGGGTCCCAATGAGCAGTTCTTC
CDR3 protein: CASSVGAGGPNEQFF

D gene: .
J gene: TRBJ2-7
V gene: TRBV11-3
clone size: once
CDR3 DNA: TGTGCCAGCAGTCGAGACGGGTACGAGCAGTACTTC
CDR3 protein: CASSRDGYEQYF

D gene: .
J gene: TRBJ2-7
V gene: TRBV7-9
clone size: .
CDR3 DNA: TGTGCCAGCAGCTTAGGGCGGGGTCCCCTTAACGAGCAGTACTTC
CDR3 protein: CASSLGRGPLNEQYF

D gene: .
J gene: TRBJ2-7
V gene: TRBV12-3/TRBV12-4
clone size: .
CDR3 DNA: TGTGCCAGCAGTTTAGGAGTCTCCTACGAGCAGTACTTC
CDR3 protein: CASSLGVSYEQYF

D gene: .
J gene: TRBJ2-7
V gene: TRBV10-3
clone size: .
CDR3 DNA: TGTGCCATCAGTGAGTCCGGGGGTGTTGGCGAGCAGTACTTC
CDR3 protein: CAISESGGVGEQYF

D gene: .
J gene: TRBJ2-1
V gene: TRBV6-5
clone size: .
CDR3 DNA: TGTGCCAGCAGACCAGGTTTAAGCTCCTACAATGAGCAGTTCTTC
CDR3 protein: CASRPGLSSYNEQFF

D gene: .
J gene: TRBJ2-7
V gene: TRBV3-1/TRBV3-2
clone size: .
CDR3 DNA: TGTGCCAGCAGCCCCGGGGACACGTACGAGCAGTACTTC
CDR3 protein: CASSPGDTYEQYF

D gene: .
J gene: TRBJ1-5
V gene: TRBV24-1
clone size: .
CDR3 DNA: TGTGCCACCAGTTACAGCCCCAATCAGCCCCAGCATTTT
CDR3 protein: CATSYSPNQPQHF

D gene: TRBD1
J gene: TRBJ1-1
V gene: TRBV27
clone size: .
CDR3 DNA: TGTGCCAGCAGTCCGACGGGACAGGGGGGCACTGAAGCTTTCTTT
CDR3 protein: CASSPTGQGGTEAFF

D gene: .
J gene: TRBJ2-4
V gene: TRBV5-4
clone size: .
CDR3 DNA: TGTGCCAGCAGCTTGTCATCTGTACTAGCCAAAAACATTCAGTACTTC
CDR3 protein: CASSLSSVLAKNIQYF

D gene: .
J gene: TRBJ2-7
V gene: TRBV6-5
clone size: .
CDR3 DNA: TGTGCCAGCAGTTACGGGCAGGGGGGCGAGCAGTACTTC
CDR3 protein: CASSYGQGGEQYF

D gene: TRBD1
J gene: TRBJ1-2
V gene: TRBV5-1
clone size: .
CDR3 DNA: TGCGCCAGCAGCCCCGGACAGGGGGCGGATGGCTACACCTTC
CDR3 protein: CASSPGQGADGYTF

D gene: .
J gene: TRBJ1-6
V gene: TRBV7-9
clone size: .
CDR3 DNA: TGTGCCAGCAGCCCCCGACAGGCTTCTAATTCACCCCTCCACTTT
CDR3 protein: CASSPRQASNSPLHF

D gene: TRBD1
J gene: TRBJ2-3
V gene: TRBV4-2
clone size: .
CDR3 DNA: TGTGCCAGCAGCCAAGATACCGGACAGGGGACAGATACGCAGTATTTT
CDR3 protein: CASSQDTGQGTDTQYF

D gene: .
J gene: TRBJ1-2
V gene: TRBV18
clone size: .
CDR3 DNA: TGTGCCAGCTCACCATCCGGCTATGGCTACACCTTC
CDR3 protein: CASSPSGYGYTF

D gene: .
J gene: TRBJ2-3
V gene: TRBV24-1
clone size: .
CDR3 DNA: TGTGCCACCAGTGATAACCGTTTAGAAGATACGCAGTATTTT
CDR3 protein: CATSDNRLEDTQYF

D gene: .
J gene: TRBJ1-2
V gene: TRBV7-2
clone size: once
CDR3 DNA: TGTGCCAGCAGCTTTTACACTACGAACTATGGCTACACCTTC
CDR3 protein: CASSFYTTNYGYTF

D gene: TRBD1
J gene: TRBJ2-7
V gene: TRBV10-2
clone size: .
CDR3 DNA: TGCGCCAGCAGTGACCAGACAGGGGGGTCCCACGAGCAGTACTTC
CDR3 protein: CASSDQTGGSHEQYF

D gene: .
J gene: TRBJ1-5
V gene: TRBV7-9
clone size: .
CDR3 DNA: TGTGCCAGCAGCTTAGGTCTCCAGCCCCAGCATTTT
CDR3 protein: CASSLGLQPQHF

D gene: .
J gene: TRBJ1-2
V gene: TRBV30
clone size: .
CDR3 DNA: TGTGCCTGGAGTGTACCCGGCAGCGGTACCTCTTTCTATGGCTACACCTTC
CDR3 protein: CAWSVPGSGTSFYGYTF

D gene: TRBD2
J gene: TRBJ2-1
V gene: TRBV11-2
clone size: .
CDR3 DNA: TGTGCCAGCAGCTTAGATGGGGCTAGCGGGGCAAATGAGCAGTTCTTC
CDR3 protein: CASSLDGASGANEQFF

D gene: TRBD1
J gene: TRBJ1-6
V gene: TRBV2
clone size: .
CDR3 DNA: TGTGCCAGCAGGAGGGACAGTTCCTATAATTCACCCCTCCACTTT
CDR3 protein: CASRRDSSYNSPLHF

D gene: TRBD1
J gene: TRBJ1-5
V gene: TRBV12-5
clone size: .
CDR3 DNA: TGTGCTAGTGGTTTGGGTACCGTCGGACAGGCCAGAAATCAGCCCCAGCATTTT
CDR3 protein: CASGLGTVGQARNQPQHF

D gene: .
J gene: TRBJ1-6
V gene: TRBV6-1
clone size: .
CDR3 DNA: TGTGCCAGCAGTGTCGTTGGGACAAGGCATAATTCACCCCTCCACTTT
CDR3 protein: CASSVVGTRHNSPLHF

D gene: TRBD1
J gene: TRBJ1-1
V gene: TRBV18
clone size: .
CDR3 DNA: TGTGCCAGCTCAGCAATAGGACAGGGGGGGTTCGAAGCTTTCTTT
CDR3 protein: CASSAIGQGGFEAFF

D gene: .
J gene: TRBJ2-3
V gene: TRBV24-1
clone size: once
CDR3 DNA: TGTGCCACCAGTGATCCCCTGTACGGGGATACGCAGTATTTT
CDR3 protein: CATSDPLYGDTQYF

D gene: .
J gene: TRBJ2-1
V gene: TRBV19
clone size: .
CDR3 DNA: TGTGCCAGTAGTACCCTCATGGCGGAAAGCTCCTACAATGAGCAGTTCTTC
CDR3 protein: CASSTLMAESSYNEQFF

D gene: TRBD1
J gene: TRBJ2-7
V gene: TRBV5-1
clone size: once
CDR3 DNA: TGCGCCAGCAGCAGCGGGACAGGGGATTACGAGCAGTACTTC
CDR3 protein: CASSSGTGDYEQYF

D gene: .
J gene: TRBJ1-2
V gene: TRBV5-6
clone size: .
CDR3 DNA: TGTGCCAGCAGTTCAGGGTACGGCTACACCTTC
CDR3 protein: CASSSGYGYTF

D gene: .
J gene: TRBJ1-2
V gene: TRBV27
clone size: .
CDR3 DNA: TGTGCCAGCAAGGGGATCGACAGAAATGGCTACACCTTC
CDR3 protein: CASKGIDRNGYTF

D gene: TRBD1
J gene: TRBJ2-1
V gene: TRBV18
clone size: .
CDR3 DNA: TGTGCCAGCTCACCAATCTGGACAGGGACCAATGAGCAGTTCTTC
CDR3 protein: CASSPIWTGTNEQFF

D gene: TRBD2
J gene: TRBJ2-1
V gene: TRBV20-1
clone size: .
CDR3 DNA: TGCAGTGCTAGTCTAGCGGGGGCCTCCAATGAGCAGTTCTTC
CDR3 protein: CSASLAGASNEQFF

D gene: .
J gene: TRBJ2-7
V gene: TRBV12-3/TRBV12-4
clone size: .
CDR3 DNA: TGTGCCAGCAGTTTATTCGGTTACGAGCAGTACTTC
CDR3 protein: CASSLFGYEQYF